This TCR beta chain came from a study of blood T cell repertoires in COVID-19 (dated by TCRdb to about 2020). Describing the broader study: Samples covering the acute and convalescent phases of COVID-19 were provided by collaborators in the United States, Italy and Spain. Where available, HLA class I and class II types were taken from metadata supplied by the sample provider and were not determined by assay-based typing. The dataset comprised deeply sampled blood TCRbeta repertoires from subjects exposed to, actively infected with, or recovered from COVID-19. The repertoires were made available in a free public database intended to serve as a resource for research on the immune response to SARS-CoV-2. The prospective study material was composed of cDNA or gDNA derived from T cells, B-cell-depleted T cells, or PBMCs. Samples came from the ongoing ImmuneRACE study (first 160 participants) plus 1,254 subjects from 6 global collaborators. Sample metadata almost always included a de-identified subject ID, COVID-19 status, age in years and sex.

The research as a whole found: How much clinical and demographic metadata was included differed by source and by participant, and the metadata was provided uncurated.

Notes on this clone: No cognate antigen has been identified for it. Base-call qualities are not available, and no considerably larger clone is one nucleotide away.

The collaborating institutions used their own protocols to collect whole blood in K2EDTA tubes. For TCRbeta analysis, collaborators shipped samples as frozen whole blood, isolated PBMCs, or DNA extracted from either of those sample types. Measured from the cysteine to the phenylalanine, the CDR3 is 15 residues long. CDR3 DNA is the only sequence kept; it has 45 bases, read in frame from the first base. V is pared back by 1 base and J by 7 bases, with 16 bases lying between the germline termini. From a lookup of the germline V gene (reference sequence), CDR1 and CDR2 are LGHDT and YNNKEL. TCRbeta CDR3 regions were amplified from genomic DNA by means of the immunoSEQ Assay, a bias-controlled multiplex PCR. Turning to the authors' computational methods: The number of nucleated cells in each sample was estimated from the amplification of reference gene primers within the assay. Sequence reads were collapsed and filtered to measure the absolute abundance of every unique TCRbeta CDR3 rearrangement. Productive Simpson clonality was computed per sample as the square root of Simpson's diversity index over productive rearrangements. In TCRdb, the immuneACCESS table is reduced to in-frame sequences with V and J assigned. These tables do not hold every clone; where another copy was compared, an unresolved V gene accounts for under half, and the others remain unexplained. V, J and clone size are taken as reported in that table, and D and trimming were inferred from the DNA itself. The sample table contains tens of thousands of clones; only one count was recorded for 88% of them. Of the sample, approximately 10% is held by the ten largest clones.

The origin of this receptor is a man aged 50 to 60 with active COVID-19. This chain joins TRBV3-1 (or the pseudogene TRBV3-2) to TRBJ1-2; the D segment could be TRBD1, given 6 matching bases. Material for sequencing was peripheral blood. The DNA is as follows: TGTGCCAGCAGCCAAGCCCCAGGGGCCTCGGGTGGCTACACCTTC. This is translated as CASSQAPGASGGYTF.